A single sample gave rise to the 16 T cell receptor beta chains below, sequenced in a study of blood T cell repertoires in COVID-19. TCRdb keeps only in-frame clones here, not all; method: immunoSEQ multiplex PCR. Of 180,000 or so clones in the sample, about 80% are singletons; the top ten hold approximately 6.9%. Sequencing was done on a sample of peripheral blood. Receptors were obtained from a human donor with acute or convalescent COVID-19. The donor label of this sample is uncertain.

The J gene is TRBJ2-5, the V gene TRBV24-1; 8 positions match TRBD1. Trimming took 3 bases from V and 2 from J; bases not matched to a gene: 7. The CDR3 length is 16 residues. Germline V lookup: CDR1 KGHDR, CDR2 SFDVKD. CDR3 protein: CATSDPGTGLQETQYF. CDR3 nucleotide sequence: TGTGCCACCAGTGATCCCGGGACAGGATTACAAGAGACCCAGTACTTC.

The table lists this clone with a few counts. The chain links TRBV5-6 to TRBJ2-2, with D possibly being TRBD2 (6 bases). V was clipped by 2 bases and J by 2 bases, with 16 bases between them. Germline V gene sequence: CDR1 SGHDT, CDR2 YYEEEE. The CDR3 extends over 17 amino acids. The CDR3 nucleotides read TGTGCCAGCAGCTTCCTCGGACTAACTGAAAACACCGGGGAGCTGTTTTTT. It codes for CASSFLGLTENTGELFF.

The chain is built from TRBV18 and TRBJ2-7; D ambiguous. Trimming stripped 6 bases from V and 2 bases from J, with 11 bases between. The germline V gene encodes CDR1 KGHSH and CDR2 LQKENI. The CDR3 is made up of 13 amino acids. This CDR3 reads CASSQALTYEQYF. The CDR3 DNA follows: TGTGCCAGCTCCCAGGCGCTCACCTACGAGCAGTACTTC.

To note about this clone: This sample includes further DNA sequences coding for the same CDR3. The chain joins TRBV7-3 to TRBJ2-5; maybe TRBD1 (7 bases). Germline CDR1 SGHTA, CDR2 FQGTGA. This CDR3 has 13 amino acids. With 4 bases removed from V and 2 bases from J, the gap between germline ends came to 8 bases. In nucleotides, the CDR3 is TGTGCCAGCAGCTCAGGGGGGCAAGAGACCCAGTACTTC. Its translation: CASSSGGQETQYF.

The V call is TRBV6-5, the J call TRBJ1-1, with D unresolved. V was shortened by 7 bases and J by 12 bases, with 24 bases between the two germline ends. CDR3 length equals 14 residues. Germline V lookup: CDR1 MNHEY, CDR2 SVGAGI. Here the CDR3 DNA reads TGTGCCAGCAAAGGTTCCCGACTATACCCGGGAACTTTCTTT. Translating it yields CASKGSRLYPGTFF.

This rearrangement joins TRBV4-2 to TRBJ1-2; D ambiguous. V shed 1 base and J shed 8 bases, with 23 bases lying between them. CDR1 is LGHNA and CDR2 is YNFKEQ in the germline V gene. This CDR3 is 17 amino acids long. CDR3 protein: CASSQGESGSPIRGYTF. CDR3 coding DNA: TGTGCCAGCAGCCAAGGGGAGTCGGGCAGCCCTATAAGGGGCTACACCTTC.

The rearrangement joins TRBV28 to TRBJ1-4; 7 bases are shared with TRBD1. CDR1 is MDHEN and CDR2 is SYDVKM in the germline V gene. The CDR3 runs to 15 residues. J lost 0 bases, V lost 4 bases, and 2 bases had no gene match. CDR3 sequence (DNA): TGTGCCAGCAGTTGGGACAGTACAACTAATGAAAAACTGTTTTTT. Translation gives CASSWDSTTNEKLFF.

The chain is built from TRBV7-9 and TRBJ2-7; 7 bases match TRBD1. The V gene end was trimmed by 5 bases and the J gene end by 6 bases; junction bases not matched to a gene: 10. The CDR3 extends over 14 amino acids. Germline-derived CDR1 and CDR2 are SEHNR and FQNEAQ (reference sequence). The CDR3 sequence is CASSTPDRVVEQYF. The CDR3, as DNA: TGTGCCAGCAGCACACCTGACAGGGTCGTCGAGCAGTACTTC.

This chain links TRBV7-9 with TRBJ2-7, with D maybe TRBD1 (6 bases). The CDR3 has 14 residues. V lost 2 bases and J 5 bases, leaving 13 bases between the germline ends. The germline V gene has CDR1 SEHNR and CDR2 FQNEAQ (reference sequence). The CDR3 protein is CASSLRTEGDEQYF. CDR3 in DNA: TGTGCCAGCAGCTTAAGGACAGAAGGTGACGAGCAGTACTTC.

The CDR3 sequence: CASGAGLAGYNEQFF. The CDR3 region has the DNA TGTGCTAGTGGTGCGGGACTAGCGGGCTACAATGAGCAGTTCTTC. The chain has TRBV12-5 and TRBJ2-1, with 12 bases aligning to TRBD2. CDR1 is LGHNT and CDR2 is FRNRAP in the germline V gene. J was trimmed by 3 bases and V by 5 bases; bases with no gene match: 2. The CDR3 covers 15 residues. Full variable domain (remainder filled in from reference TRBV12-5 and TRBJ2-1): DARVTQTPRHKVTEMGQEVTMRCQPILGHNTVFWYRQTMMQGLELLAYFRNRAPLDDSGMPKDRFSAEMPDATLATLKIQPSEPRDSAVYFCASGAGLAGYNEQFFGPGTRLTVL.

The rearrangement joins TRBV6-4 to TRBJ2-3; D is perhaps TRBD1 (5 bases). Deletions cut 2 bases from V and 1 base from J, with 13 bases between. Germline V gene lookup returns CDR1 MRHNA and CDR2 SNTAGT. This CDR3 is 16 amino acids long. CDR3 DNA: TGTGCCAGCAGTGACGGAAGGGGTGGGGGCACAGATACGCAGTATTTT. Translating it yields CASSDGRGGGTDTQYF.

V usage is TRBV3-1 (or the pseudogene TRBV3-2) and J usage is TRBJ2-4; D might be TRBD1 (5 bases). The CDR3 runs 15 residues. The germline V gene has CDR1 LGHDT and CDR2 YNNKEL (reference sequence). Trimming pared 0 bases from V and 4 bases from J, leaving 10 bases between. CDR3 sequence (DNA): TGTGCCAGCAGCCAAGACGACAGCTCTAAAAACATTCAGTACTTC. Protein product: CASSQDDSSKNIQYF.

CDR3 in amino acids: CASSTAGTGRNTIYF. The DNA for the CDR3 is TGTGCCAGCAGCACCGCCGGGACAGGGAGAAACACCATATATTTT. The chain recombines TRBV7-2 with TRBJ1-3, with 9 bases identical to TRBD1. Per germline, CDR1 SGHTA and CDR2 FQGNSA. The CDR3 spans 15 residues. V trimming: 5 bases; J trimming: 5 bases; junction bases outside the gene matches: 7.

The V call is TRBV24-1, the J call TRBJ2-7; D is ambiguous. CDR1 is KGHDR, CDR2 SFDVKD, per germline. The ends were cut back, 3 bases at V and 1 base at J, with 12 bases in the middle. This CDR3 is built from 15 residues. Here the CDR3 DNA reads TGTGCCACCAGTGATCCACGTCAGGAATCCTACGAGCAGTACTTC. The encoded protein is CATSDPRQESYEQYF.

This clone was counted only a few times. The V call is TRBV10-3, the J call TRBJ2-7; D unclear. The germline gives CDR1 ENHRY, CDR2 SYGVKD. The V end lost 2 bases, the J end lost 2 bases, and 10 bases lay between the germline ends. The CDR3 totals 14 residues. The CDR3 nucleotides read TGTGCCATCAGTGAGAACCCAGGTACCTACGAGCAGTACTTC. This codes for CAISENPGTYEQYF.

V is TRBV27 and J is TRBJ1-2, with TRBD1 matching 7 bases. CDR3 length: 16 residues. The V segment lost 0 bases and the J segment 6 bases; nucleotides outside the gene matches: 10. The germline CDR1 and CDR2 sequences are MNHEY and SMNVEV (reference sequence). The CDR3 DNA is TGTGCCAGCAGTTTATCCATCACTCGACAGGGCGATGGCTACACCTTC. This codes for CASSLSITRQGDGYTF.